These T cell receptor beta chains were read from a single sample in a study of T cell responses to AZD1222 COVID-19 vaccine. Profiling relied on immunoSEQ multiplex PCR, and the TCRdb table lists in-frame clones only, not all of them. The sample shows some 200,000 clones, 85% to 95% of them seen only once. The specimen comprised peripheral blood, sampled on day 0 of AZD1222 vaccination. These receptors all come from an adult in good health. CDR3s include the opening cysteine and the closing phenylalanine or tryptophan. Each record gives: clone size, J gene, V gene, D gene, CDR3 DNA, CDR3 protein. A D gene is named only where the DNA matches it firmly. Some rows mark clone size as missing; the rest say once, few, many or name a class of expanded clone.

clone_size: -
j_call: TRBJ1-5
v_call: TRBV7-6
d_call: -
cdr3_nt: TGTGCCAGCAGCTTAGGAGCTGGGGGCGTAAGCAATCAGCCCCAGCATTTT
cdr3_aa: CASSLGAGGVSNQPQHF

clone_size: -
j_call: TRBJ2-7
v_call: TRBV7-2
d_call: TRBD2
cdr3_nt: TGTGCCAGCAGCTTTAGCGGGGCCCCCTACGAGCAGTACTTC
cdr3_aa: CASSFSGAPYEQYF

clone_size: once
j_call: TRBJ1-4
v_call: TRBV5-5
d_call: -
cdr3_nt: TGTGCCAGCAGCTTGGTGGGGAGTAATGAAAAACTGTTTTTT
cdr3_aa: CASSLVGSNEKLFF

clone_size: -
j_call: TRBJ2-5
v_call: TRBV5-6
d_call: TRBD1
cdr3_nt: TGTGCCAGCAGCTTGTTGGGGACAGGGGGCTGGCAAGAGACCCAGTACTTC
cdr3_aa: CASSLLGTGGWQETQYF

clone_size: -
j_call: TRBJ1-2
v_call: TRBV5-1
d_call: -
cdr3_nt: TGCGCCAGCAGGGGGGCCGGGGCAGGAAGGGATGGCTACACCTTC
cdr3_aa: CASRGAGAGRDGYTF

clone_size: once
j_call: TRBJ1-1
v_call: TRBV19
d_call: -
cdr3_nt: TGTGCCAGCGAGGGGGACACAGCTTCGGGGACTGAAGCTTTCTTT
cdr3_aa: CASEGDTASGTEAFF

clone_size: -
j_call: TRBJ1-5
v_call: TRBV28
d_call: TRBD1
cdr3_nt: TGTGCCAGCAGCAGACAGGGACATTGGGAGCCCCAGCATTTT
cdr3_aa: CASSRQGHWEPQHF

clone_size: once
j_call: TRBJ2-1
v_call: TRBV11-2
d_call: -
cdr3_nt: TGTGCCAGCAGCTTAGATCCCAGTTATGGGGAGCAGTTCTTC
cdr3_aa: CASSLDPSYGEQFF

clone_size: -
j_call: TRBJ1-3
v_call: TRBV28
d_call: -
cdr3_nt: TGTGCCAGCAGTTTTGGGCACTCTGGAAACACCATATATTTT
cdr3_aa: CASSFGHSGNTIYF

clone_size: -
j_call: TRBJ1-2
v_call: TRBV27
d_call: TRBD1
cdr3_nt: TGTGCCAGCAGTTCAACAGGGGGCTATGGCTACACCTTC
cdr3_aa: CASSSTGGYGYTF

clone_size: -
j_call: TRBJ2-5
v_call: TRBV5-1
d_call: -
cdr3_nt: TGCGCCAGCAGCTTATGGGTGGCAGGGGAAGAGACCCAGTACTTC
cdr3_aa: CASSLWVAGEETQYF

clone_size: once
j_call: TRBJ2-3
v_call: TRBV4-1
d_call: TRBD2
cdr3_nt: TGCGCCAGCAGCCAAGGGTCCGGCGGGAGAGCAGATACGCAGTATTTT
cdr3_aa: CASSQGSGGRADTQYF

clone_size: -
j_call: TRBJ2-1
v_call: TRBV10-3
d_call: TRBD2
cdr3_nt: TGTGCCGTCACTAGCGGGGGGGTGAATGAGCAGTTCTTC
cdr3_aa: CAVTSGGVNEQFF

clone_size: -
j_call: TRBJ2-7
v_call: TRBV7-9
d_call: -
cdr3_nt: TGTGCCAGCAGCCCGAGATACTCCTACGAGCAGTACTTC
cdr3_aa: CASSPRYSYEQYF

clone_size: -
j_call: TRBJ1-4
v_call: TRBV19
d_call: -
cdr3_nt: TGTGCCAGTAAAGGGCAGAATGAAAAACTGTTTTTT
cdr3_aa: CASKGQNEKLFF

clone_size: once
j_call: TRBJ1-5
v_call: TRBV2
d_call: TRBD1
cdr3_nt: TGTGCCAGCTCTGGGACAGGTAGCAATCAGCCCCAGCATTTT
cdr3_aa: CASSGTGSNQPQHF

clone_size: once
j_call: TRBJ1-1
v_call: TRBV6-5
d_call: -
cdr3_nt: TGTGCCAGCAGTTACCGAAGGGCATCTGAAGCTTTCTTT
cdr3_aa: CASSYRRASEAFF

clone_size: -
j_call: TRBJ2-3
v_call: TRBV27
d_call: TRBD2
cdr3_nt: TGTGCCAGCAGTCCATGGGGGACTAGCGCCACAGATACGCAGTATTTT
cdr3_aa: CASSPWGTSATDTQYF

clone_size: -
j_call: TRBJ2-7
v_call: TRBV20-1
d_call: TRBD2
cdr3_nt: TGCAGTGCTAGTCCCCGGGGACTACCCTACGAGCAGTACTTC
cdr3_aa: CSASPRGLPYEQYF

clone_size: -
j_call: TRBJ1-1
v_call: TRBV7-9
d_call: -
cdr3_nt: TGTGCCAGCAGCTTAGGTCTAGGAGCTTTCTTT
cdr3_aa: CASSLGLGAFF

clone_size: -
j_call: TRBJ1-2
v_call: TRBV5-1
d_call: -
cdr3_nt: TGCGCCAGCAGCTTGGGTGGCGGGGGTATTGGCTATGGCTACACCTTC
cdr3_aa: CASSLGGGGIGYGYTF

clone_size: -
j_call: TRBJ1-2
v_call: TRBV7-9
d_call: -
cdr3_nt: TGTGCCAGCAGCCGGGATCGCTACAACGCTAACTATGGCTACACCTTC
cdr3_aa: CASSRDRYNANYGYTF

clone_size: -
j_call: TRBJ1-2
v_call: TRBV19
d_call: TRBD1
cdr3_nt: TGTGCCAGTAGTGGACAGGCCACGGGCTACACCTTC
cdr3_aa: CASSGQATGYTF

clone_size: -
j_call: TRBJ1-1
v_call: TRBV27
d_call: -
cdr3_nt: TGTGCCTCCATCGGCACGCTGAACACTGAAGCTTTCTTT
cdr3_aa: CASIGTLNTEAFF

clone_size: -
j_call: TRBJ2-1
v_call: TRBV6-5
d_call: TRBD2
cdr3_nt: TGTGCCAGCATCTTAGCGGGGACGGCCTACAATGAGCAGTTCTTC
cdr3_aa: CASILAGTAYNEQFF

clone_size: once
j_call: TRBJ1-1
v_call: TRBV30
d_call: -
cdr3_nt: TGTGCCTGGAGTGGAGCGGCCCGAGGGACAGAAGCTTTCTTT
cdr3_aa: CAWSGAARGTEAFF

clone_size: -
j_call: TRBJ2-1
v_call: TRBV28
d_call: -
cdr3_nt: TGTGCCAGCAGTCCTAACAATGAGCAGTTCTTC
cdr3_aa: CASSPNNEQFF

clone_size: -
j_call: TRBJ1-2
v_call: TRBV29-1
d_call: -
cdr3_nt: TGCAGCGTGGAAATCCCAAACTATGGCTACACCTTC
cdr3_aa: CSVEIPNYGYTF

clone_size: once
j_call: TRBJ1-6
v_call: TRBV10-1
d_call: -
cdr3_nt: TGCGCCAGCAGTGAGTCCGGGACTAATTCACCCCTCCACTTT
cdr3_aa: CASSESGTNSPLHF

clone_size: -
j_call: TRBJ2-2
v_call: TRBV24-1
d_call: -
cdr3_nt: TGTGCCACCAGTGACCCCCGGGACGGAGACACCGGGGAGCTGTTTTTT
cdr3_aa: CATSDPRDGDTGELFF

clone_size: -
j_call: TRBJ1-6
v_call: TRBV2
d_call: -
cdr3_nt: TGTGCCAGCACCCTGGGGGCCAATTCACCCCTCCACTTT
cdr3_aa: CASTLGANSPLHF

clone_size: few
j_call: TRBJ1-4
v_call: TRBV7-6
d_call: TRBD1
cdr3_nt: TGTGCCAGCAGCTTAGAGGGGGCAGGGAGTGAAAAACTGTTTTTT
cdr3_aa: CASSLEGAGSEKLFF

clone_size: once
j_call: TRBJ1-3
v_call: TRBV27
d_call: -
cdr3_nt: TGTGCCAGCAGTCCCCTGACCGGGGGCTCTGGAAACACCATATATTTT
cdr3_aa: CASSPLTGGSGNTIYF

clone_size: -
j_call: TRBJ1-3
v_call: TRBV11-2
d_call: -
cdr3_nt: TGTGCCAGCAGCTCCCCTTACGGGGCGAACGCCATATATTTT
cdr3_aa: CASSSPYGANAIYF

clone_size: -
j_call: TRBJ1-3
v_call: TRBV9
d_call: TRBD1
cdr3_nt: TGTGCCAGCAGCCGAGATCCAGGGGGAACTGGAAACACCATATATTTT
cdr3_aa: CASSRDPGGTGNTIYF

clone_size: -
j_call: TRBJ1-2
v_call: TRBV7-2
d_call: -
cdr3_nt: TGTGCCAGCAGCTTAGAGGGTGGCTACACCTTC
cdr3_aa: CASSLEGGYTF

clone_size: -
j_call: TRBJ2-1
v_call: TRBV4-3
d_call: TRBD2
cdr3_nt: TGCGCCAGCAGCCGCGGGGGGGAAGTCAATGAGCAGTTCTTC
cdr3_aa: CASSRGGEVNEQFF

clone_size: once
j_call: TRBJ2-3
v_call: TRBV6-5
d_call: -
cdr3_nt: TGTGCCAGCAGCCACACAGATACGCAGTATTTT
cdr3_aa: CASSHTDTQYF

clone_size: -
j_call: TRBJ1-1
v_call: TRBV4-1
d_call: -
cdr3_nt: TGCGCCAGCAGCTCCCGGGCCCAATTGAACACTGAAGCTTTCTTT
cdr3_aa: CASSSRAQLNTEAFF

clone_size: -
j_call: TRBJ1-6
v_call: TRBV2
d_call: TRBD1
cdr3_nt: TGTGCCAGCAGTCCAGGGACAGGTTCACCCCTCCACTTT
cdr3_aa: CASSPGTGSPLHF

clone_size: -
j_call: TRBJ1-6
v_call: TRBV6-6
d_call: -
cdr3_nt: TGTGCCAGCAGTCACCAGGGGAATTCACCCCTCCACTTT
cdr3_aa: CASSHQGNSPLHF

clone_size: -
j_call: TRBJ1-1
v_call: TRBV6-5
d_call: -
cdr3_nt: TGTGCCAGCACTATGGACGGACCGAACACTGAAGCTTTCTTT
cdr3_aa: CASTMDGPNTEAFF